This T cell receptor (beta chain) comes out of a study of OX40 agonist ivuxolimab in advanced cancers. Looking at the study overall: The patients got ivuxolimab, which is an agonistic anti-OX40 (CD134) antibody.

Some clones are missing from TCRdb's copy, which holds only in-frame ones; the method was immunoSEQ multiplex PCR. Altogether 40,000 to 60,000 clones are present, approximately 85% being singletons, with the ten largest covering roughly 3.4%. General observations from the study: In the 0.1 to 3.0 mg/kg range, CD4+ and CD8+ blood T cells had expanded clonally by week 6. Averaged across samples, CD8+ T cells carried more expanded clones than CD4+ did.

Concerning this clone: Its specificity is unknown.

Blood draws occurred at baseline, cycle 4 day 1, and cycle 7 day 1. Trimming took 4 bases from V and 0 from J; bases not matched to a gene: 2. The germline V gene encodes CDR1 SGHNT and CDR2 YYREEE (reference sequence). The CDR3 is 14 residues long. V gene TRBV5-4 combines with J gene TRBJ1-1; 8 positions agree with TRBD1. The TCR sequence derives from an adult with an advanced solid tumor such as melanoma, head and neck, liver or kidney cancer. This material consisted of CD4+ or CD8+ T cells sorted from blood, taken in a trial of the OX40 agonist ivuxolimab. In DNA, the CDR3 is TGTGCCAGCAGCCAACAGGGGGTGAACACTGAAGCTTTCTTT. Protein product: CASSQQGVNTEAFF.